The present TCR beta chain was sequenced within a study of cytomegalovirus exposure and HLA in healthy donors (dated by TCRdb to about 2017). About the full investigation: A later analysis indicated that the roughly 130 validation repertoires were generated on the platform also employed for the roughly 730 repertoires of the first cohort. The study aimed to test whether signatures of past pathogen exposure could be identified by cataloging public T cell receptors. Besides the first cohort of approximately 710 subjects, a separate validation cohort made up of 90 to 150 different subjects was used. High-throughput TCR immunosequencing, statistical association of individual TCRs with disease status, and machine learning were combined to predict cytomegalovirus infection status.

Library prep was done by the immunoSEQ multiplex PCR assay. On the authors' methods: To diagnose cytomegalovirus status from the catalog of TCR beta chain sequences, a statistical classification framework was built. TCRdb stores this immuneACCESS table with in-frame sequences only. Part of the clones is absent; in the studies checked, under half of the shortfall reflects unresolved V genes, and no reason is known for the rest. The DNA gave D and trimming, while V, J and clone size come from that table. For this sample there are around 60,000 clones; about 90% appear just once. The ten largest clones capture 1% to 1.5% of the sample. Beyond this particular receptor, the publication reports: In vitro tests confirmed that a few of the cytomegalovirus-associated TCR beta chains recognize cytomegalovirus antigens. While some public TCRs were present in many individuals, most TCR sequences turned up only very rarely across donors. Cytomegalovirus status was reported to be diagnosed by the classifier with high specificity and sensitivity in both the original and validation cohorts. The study gave a list of roughly 150 TCR beta chains associated with cytomegalovirus. Of the cluster scores, roughly 95% were above 0 in a later analysis, which found that TCRs clustered in the first cohort also tended to co-occur in the 95 to 150 validation repertoires. A later analysis lacked HLA typing for the validation cohort, so it scored co-occurrence in that cohort across all 110 or so repertoires. It was suggested by the authors that the approach could potentially be generalized to other disease states and immunological phenotypes.

The CDR3 numbers 15 residues from cysteine through phenylalanine. The sequence is cut down to CDR3 DNA, 45 bases in frame from base 1. Reading the germline V gene gives CDR1 SGHRS and CDR2 YFSETQ. V and J are truncated by 5 bases and 0 bases respectively, leaving an intervening sequence of 12 bases. Concerning this clone itself: Its target antigen remains unknown. The record has no base qualities; no much larger clone is one base away.

The donors were included in the validation cohort of roughly 120 subjects, a group kept apart from the approximately 650-subject first cohort. The sample comprised PBMCs. The receptor was isolated from a woman between 18 and 29 years old in good health and CMV-seronegative. The rearranged segments are TRBV5-1 and TRBJ2-1; the D gene identity is not certain. For the CDR3, the sequence is CASRRASDSYNEQFF. The DNA reads as follows: TGCGCCAGCAGAAGAGCGAGCGACTCCTACAATGAGCAGTTCTTC.